These 32 T cell receptor beta chains came from one sample sequenced in a study of T cell repertoires in cytomegalovirus infection. A single record per CDR3 protein comes from TCRdb applying MiXCR to the reads. The sample shows hundreds of thousands of distinct CDR3 sequences, approximately 33% of them seen only once. No cognate antigen is known for these TCRs. The source material was cultured PBMCs, sampled from culture after CMV antigen stimulation. The source is a human donor in good health (CMV status not recorded). Some clones in this sample may be carry-over from other donors' samples.

As concerns this clonotype: A junction boundary mismatches the germline segment, possibly from a read error. This chain connects TRBV4-1 to TRBJ2-5; a possible D gene is TRBD1 (5 bases). Germline assignment: CDR1 MGHRA and CDR2 YSYEKL. The CDR3 runs 14 residues. CDR3 loop: CASSQDLGPETQYF. CDR3 nucleotide sequence: TGTGCCAGCAGCCAAGACCTGGGGCCTGAGACCCAGTACTTC.

This clonotype was observed a few times. The rearrangement uses TRBV2 and TRBJ1-2; 8 nucleotides line up with TRBD1. The V gene's germline CDR1 is SNHLY and CDR2 FYNNEI. V lost 4 bases, J lost 4 bases, and 5 bases stayed unmatched. The CDR3 is 14 amino acids. CDR3 loop: CASSGQGKAYGYTF. The DNA of the CDR3 is TGTGCCAGCAGTGGACAGGGGAAGGCCTATGGCTACACCTTC. Supplemented by reference TRBV2 and TRBJ1-2, the full variable domain reads EPEVTQTPSHQVTQMGQEVILRCVPISNHLYFYWYRQILGQKVEFLVSFYNNEISEKSEIFDDQFSVERPDGSNFTLKIRSTKLEDSAMYFCASSGQGKAYGYTFGSGTRLTVV.

The rearrangement uses TRBV6-1 and TRBJ2-1, with 16 bases identical to TRBD2. The germline V gene has CDR1 MNHNS and CDR2 SASEGT. There are 20 residues in the CDR3. The V gene end was trimmed by 2 bases and the J gene end by 15 bases; junction bases not matched to a gene: 22. CDR3 DNA: TGTGCCAGCAGTGAAAGCCTCGGGACTAGCGGGGGGGCTTACAAGGATCGTCCGTTCTTC. This sequence encodes CASSESLGTSGGAYKDRPFF.

This chain connects TRBV19 to TRBJ2-5, with D perhaps matching TRBD1 (5 bases). In germline, CDR1 is LNHDA, CDR2 SQIVND (reference sequence). This CDR3 has 15 amino acids. V was trimmed by 7 bases and J by 1 base, leaving 16 bases between them. CDR3 protein: CASKDKLVPQETQYF. DNA of the CDR3: TGTGCCAGTAAGGACAAGTTGGTGCCCCAAGAGACCCAGTACTTC.

This clonotype was counted between two and nine times. J is TRBJ2-1 and V is TRBV7-8, with 9 positions matching TRBD2. The germline V gene encodes CDR1 SGHVS and CDR2 FQNEAQ. With V trimmed by 7 bases and J by 0 bases, 16 bases remained unmatched. The CDR3 is 19 residues long. The CDR3 spells CASTSHAGGTLSSYNEQFF. The CDR3 nucleotides are TGTGCCAGCACCTCCCACGCGGGGGGGACTTTAAGCTCCTACAATGAGCAGTTCTTC.

In this sample, this clonotype turned up many times. V and J are TRBV7-2 and TRBJ1-2; D ambiguous. In germline, CDR1 is SGHTA, CDR2 FQGNSA. The CDR3 has 12 amino acids. Deletions cut 2 bases from V and 4 bases from J, with 5 bases between. The chain's CDR3 is CASSLIGYGYTF. The CDR3 DNA reads TGTGCCAGCAGCTTAATCGGCTATGGCTACACCTTC.

The chain carries TRBV4-1 and TRBJ2-2; weak D call: TRBD1 (5 bases). The CDR3 has 16 amino acids. The V gene's germline CDR1 is MGHRA and CDR2 YSYEKL. Trimming left V 2 bases short and J 2 bases short, with 12 bases between. The CDR3 nucleotides read TGCGCCAGCAGCCAACCTCGACAGCGAAACACCGGGGAGCTGTTTTTT. This encodes CASSQPRQRNTGELFF.

This clonotype occurred a few times. V gene TRBV12-3 or TRBV12-4 combines with J gene TRBJ1-5; a possible D gene is TRBD1 (6 bases). The CDR3 contains 14 residues. V was cut by 6 bases and J by 7 bases, with 16 bases left in between. The CDR3 DNA reads as TGTGCCAGCAGCGAAGAACAGGGTCGGCAGCCCCAGCATTTT. Translating gives CASSEEQGRQPQHF.

This clonotype was observed a handful of times. The rearrangement joins TRBV7-2 to TRBJ2-3; TRBD2 aligns across 14 bases. The CDR3 runs 17 residues. The trim removed 3 bases at V and 6 bases at J, leaving 8 bases unmatched. Germline CDR1 and CDR2: SGHTA and FQGNSA. CDR3 DNA sequence: TGTGCCAGCAGCTTCGCCCGACTAGCGGGGGGGTTGGATACGCAGTATTTT. Translation gives CASSFARLAGGLDTQYF.

This clonotype was seen more than once but under ten times. The genes are TRBV6-2 or TRBV6-3 and TRBJ1-1; D unclear. Germline loops: CDR1 MNHEY, CDR2 SVGEGT. The V end lost 0 bases, the J end lost 1 base, and 6 bases lay between the germline ends. There are 14 residues in the CDR3. The CDR3 sequence is CASSYSIRNTEAFF. CDR3 DNA: TGTGCCAGCAGTTACTCGATTAGGAACACTGAAGCTTTCTTT.

In this sample, this clonotype turned up a few times. This chain links TRBV12-3 or TRBV12-4 with TRBJ2-5; D is possibly TRBD1 (6 bases). There are 14 residues in the CDR3. Trimming pared 3 bases from V and 1 base from J, leaving 9 bases between. The CDR3 DNA reads as TGTGCCAGCAGTTTCACAGGGATCCAAGAGACCCAGTACTTC. Its protein product is CASSFTGIQETQYF.

This clonotype was recorded a few times. The chain recombines TRBV20-1 with TRBJ1-2, with a possible D match to TRBD1 (6 bases). In germline, CDR1 is DFQATT, CDR2 SNEGSKA (reference sequence). Trimming cost V 5 bases and J 5 bases, with 12 bases left between them. The CDR3 is made up of 12 amino acids. This chain's CDR3 is CSAEQGVYGYTF. In DNA, the CDR3 is TGCAGTGCTGAACAGGGCGTGTATGGCTACACCTTC.

A few counts support this clonotype. This chain joins TRBV11-2 and TRBJ2-3, with 7 bases aligning to TRBD1. Looked up from germline, CDR1 is SGHAT and CDR2 is FQNNGV. The CDR3 consists of 14 residues. J lost 6 bases, V lost 5 bases, and 8 bases had no gene match. CDR3 nucleotide sequence: TGTGCCAGCAGCCACCAGACAGGGACCGATACGCAGTATTTT. As protein: CASSHQTGTDTQYF.

The table lists this clonotype with a few counts. This chain connects TRBV4-1 to TRBJ2-7, with D possibly called TRBD1 or TRBD2 (5 bases each). This CDR3 spans 18 amino acids. Trimming left V 0 bases short and J 4 bases short, with 22 bases between. CDR1 is MGHRA, CDR2 YSYEKL, per germline. CDR3 in amino acids: CASSQERDGLTITYEQYF. In DNA, the CDR3 is TGCGCCAGCAGCCAAGAAAGGGACGGGCTCACAATCACTTACGAGCAGTACTTC.

This clonotype was seen only a few times. The V call is TRBV7-2, the J call TRBJ2-1; the match to TRBD2 covers 7 bases. The V and J ends lost 4 bases and 5 bases, in that order; junction bases with no gene match: 8. CDR1 is SGHTA, CDR2 FQGNSA, per germline. This CDR3 has 15 residues. CDR3 bases: TGTGCCAGCAGCTGGGGCGGGAGACCCGACAATGAGCAGTTCTTC. This translates into CASSWGGRPDNEQFF.

The chain employs TRBV7-8 and TRBJ1-5; 7 positions agree with TRBD1. The V gene's germline CDR1 is SGHVS and CDR2 FQNEAQ. This CDR3 has 16 amino acids. The ends lost 4 bases at V and 3 bases at J; junction bases unmatched: 9. CDR3 residues: CASSSNRRGDNQPQHF. The CDR3 DNA reads as TGTGCCAGCAGCTCGAATCGCAGGGGGGACAATCAGCCCCAGCATTTT.

V is TRBV27 and J is TRBJ1-6; D is perhaps TRBD1 (5 bases). The CDR3 loop spans 14 amino acids. V gave up 3 bases and J gave up 10 bases, with 13 bases separating them. The germline gives CDR1 MNHEY, CDR2 SMNVEV (reference sequence). CDR3 sequence reads: CASSFGGEGSPLHF. Here the CDR3 DNA reads TGTGCCAGCAGTTTTGGGGGTGAAGGGTCACCCCTCCACTTT.

This clonotype was counted between two and nine times. The rearrangement links TRBV7-6 to TRBJ2-7, with no clear D. With 4 bases removed from V and 2 bases from J, the gap between germline ends came to 15 bases. This CDR3 region has 15 residues. Germline V gene lookup returns CDR1 SGHVS and CDR2 FNYEAQ. CDR3 sequence: CASSSDPAGTYEQYF. CDR3 nucleotides: TGTGCCAGCAGCTCGGACCCCGCTGGAACCTACGAGCAGTACTTC.

This chain's CDR3 is CASSLVVRGGSPLHF. The CDR3 coding sequence is TGTGCCAGCAGTTTAGTGGTCAGGGGGGGGTCACCCCTCCACTTT. The V gene is TRBV12-3 or TRBV12-4, the J gene TRBJ1-6; TRBD1 aligns across 7 bases. The CDR3 loop spans 15 amino acids. The V and J ends lost 1 base and 10 bases, in that order; junction bases with no gene match: 7.

The V call is TRBV7-2, the J call TRBJ2-2, with 9 bases identical to TRBD2. V lost 5 bases to trimming and J lost 4 bases; unmatched junction nucleotides: 11. The V gene's germline CDR1 is SGHTA and CDR2 FQGNSA. The CDR3 has 17 amino acids. CDR3 residues: CASSPRPGGGGTGELFF. The DNA for the CDR3 is TGTGCCAGCAGCCCCCGGCCCGGCGGGGGGGGCACCGGGGAGCTGTTTTTT.

V is TRBV7-9 and J is TRBJ2-3, with 12 nucleotides matching TRBD2. V shed 5 bases and J 4 bases; nucleotides not matched to a gene: 10. Germline values: CDR1 SEHNR, CDR2 FQNEAQ (reference sequence). CDR3 length: 17 amino acids. This chain's CDR3 is CASSQPSGRASADTQYF. The CDR3 nucleotides are TGTGCCAGCAGCCAACCTAGCGGGAGGGCCTCGGCAGATACGCAGTATTTT.

This clonotype occurred once. The chain combines TRBV4-1 with TRBJ1-5; tentatively, D is TRBD1 (6 bases). Trimming cost V 1 base and J 6 bases, with 13 bases left between them. The CDR3 consists of 15 residues. CDR1 is MGHRA and CDR2 is YSYEKL in the germline V gene. In DNA, the CDR3 is TGCGCCAGCAGCCAAGTTGCACAGGGTGGTCAGCCCCAGCATTTT. Its protein is CASSQVAQGGQPQHF.

The sample holds a few counts of this clonotype. The chain combines TRBV28 with TRBJ2-7; D may be TRBD2 (7 bases). V shed 7 bases and J shed 5 bases, with 21 bases lying between them. The CDR3 is 15 amino acids. The germline gives CDR1 MDHEN, CDR2 SYDVKM. The CDR3 DNA follows: TGTGCCAGCAACGCCGTGGGGGGGCGATTGGACGAGCAGTACTTC. Residues: CASNAVGGRLDEQYF.

This clonotype was found many times. The rearrangement uses TRBV7-9 and TRBJ2-3, with D perhaps TRBD1 (7 bases). V gave up 4 bases and J gave up 4 bases, with 15 bases separating them. The CDR3 is 15 residues long. Per the germline V gene, CDR1 is SEHNR and CDR2 is FQNEAQ (reference sequence). The CDR3 DNA reads as TGTGCCAGCAGCTCTCGGCAGGGGGAGGCAGATACGCAGTATTTT. Protein: CASSSRQGEADTQYF.

As for this clonotype: This may be a read error: a much more frequent sequence differs by one nucleotide. This chain uses TRBV7-6 with TRBJ1-1, with D possibly being TRBD1 (5 bases). CDR3 size: 15 residues. Germline CDR1 SGHVS, CDR2 FNYEAQ. CDR3 in amino acids: CTSSLSPGQNTEAFF. For the CDR3, the DNA is TGTACCAGCAGCTTATCTCCAGGGCAGAACACTGAAGCTTTCTTT.

V gene TRBV27 combines with J gene TRBJ2-7, with D uncertain. This CDR3 region has 15 residues. Trimming removed 5 bases at V and 4 bases at J, with 18 bases between. CDR1 MNHEY and CDR2 SMNVEV come from the germline V gene (reference sequence). The CDR3 loop is CASSPPYPLLYEQYF. The CDR3 region has the DNA TGTGCCAGCAGTCCTCCCTACCCTCTTTTATACGAGCAGTACTTC.

The rearrangement uses TRBV27 and TRBJ2-7, with D possibly called TRBD1 or TRBD2 (6 bases each). V was shortened by 4 bases and J by 3 bases, with 22 bases between the two germline ends. CDR1 is MNHEY, CDR2 SMNVEV, per germline (reference sequence). The CDR3 sequence is 17 residues long. The CDR3 DNA follows: TGTGCCAGCAGTTCACTCCTCGGGGGCAGGAGGAGCTACGAGCAGTACTTC. Translation: CASSSLLGGRRSYEQYF.

This clonotype was observed many times. V is TRBV7-8 and J is TRBJ1-3; perhaps TRBD1 as D (5 bases). The CDR3 extends over 15 amino acids. The germline CDR1 and CDR2 sequences are SGHVS and FQNEAQ. Trimming removed 3 bases at V and 0 bases at J, with 9 bases between. The CDR3 spells CASSLGPGSGNTIYF. The CDR3, as DNA: TGTGCCAGCAGCTTGGGACCGGGCTCTGGAAACACCATATATTTT.

This clonotype was seen only a few times. The chain recombines TRBV7-2 with TRBJ2-5; 7 positions match TRBD1. The V gene's germline CDR1 is SGHTA and CDR2 FQGNSA. The CDR3 loop spans 13 amino acids. With V trimmed by 5 bases and J by 3 bases, 3 bases remained unmatched. The CDR3 DNA follows: TGTGCCAGCAGCCTTGGACAGGAAGAGACCCAGTACTTC. Translated: CASSLGQEETQYF. The full variable domain, rest sourced from reference TRBV7-2 and TRBJ2-5, is GAGVSQSPSNKVTEKGKDVELRCDPISGHTALYWYRQSLGQGLEFLIYFQGNSAPDKSGLPSDRFSAERTGGSVSTLTIQRTQQEDSAVYLCASSLGQEETQYFGPGTRLLVL.

The chain employs TRBV24-1 and TRBJ1-6, with D uncertain. The length of the CDR3 is 14 residues. CDR1 and CDR2 (germline): KGHDR, SFDVKD. V lost 9 bases and J 7 bases, leaving 15 bases between the germline ends. CDR3 in amino acids: CATFLRTGNSPLHF. The CDR3 DNA follows: TGTGCCACCTTCCTACGCACGGGGAATTCACCCCTCCACTTT.

This chain links TRBV6-6 with TRBJ1-2; D remains unclear. V lost 6 bases and J 0 bases, leaving 14 bases between the germline ends. The CDR3 covers 15 residues. Germline lookup yields CDR1 MNHNY and CDR2 SVGAGI (reference sequence). The CDR3 sequence: CASSEGLVPNYGYTF. Here the CDR3 DNA reads TGTGCCAGCAGCGAAGGACTAGTACCTAACTATGGCTACACCTTC.

There are a few counts of this clonotype. The V and J genes are TRBV10-3 and TRBJ1-2, with D unclear. The V gene's germline CDR1 is ENHRY and CDR2 SYGVKD. The CDR3 loop spans 16 amino acids. The V and J ends lost 7 bases and 8 bases respectively, with 26 bases between them. This CDR3 reads CAITKTPFQVALGYTF. CDR3 sequence (DNA): TGTGCCATCACCAAAACGCCATTCCAGGTTGCTTTAGGCTACACCTTC.